The sequence of this T cell receptor beta chain was determined in a study of T cells after posttransplantation cyclophosphamide. The CDR3 runs to 14 residues. The V end lost 4 bases, the J end lost 3 bases, and 11 bases lay between the germline ends. Germline V gene lookup returns CDR1 SGHTA and CDR2 FQGNSA. A marrow graft followed busulfan-fludarabine conditioning, with cyclophosphamide on days +3 and +4. Study-wide findings and caveats: Donor CD8+ memory clones often dominated recipient blood repertoires at later times.

Concerning this clone: The antigen is undetermined.

TCRdb's table, derived via immunoSEQ multiplex PCR, lists solely in-frame clones and lacks some. Recorded here are a few thousand clones, none singletons. The V gene is TRBV7-2, the J gene TRBJ2-3; TRBD2 is a possible D gene (6 bases). The input for sequencing was PBMCs, taken after allogeneic stem cell transplant with posttransplant cyclophosphamide. This clonotype originated in a female patient between 25 and 45 years old who received an allogeneic stem cell transplant from an unrelated donor, was CMV-positive, and had acute and chronic GVHD. Some T cells may be the graft donor's. Written as DNA, the CDR3 is TGTGCCAGCAGCTCCGGCGGGGTGACAGATACGCAGTATTTT. This gives the protein CASSSGGVTDTQYF.